This entry is about one T cell receptor (beta chain). The antigen is not known. Trimming at V came to 3 bases and at J to 0 bases, leaving 9 bases not matched to a gene. The CDR3 consists of 18 residues. Per germline, CDR1 SGHTA and CDR2 FQGNSA. This entry belongs to a study of beta chain features in type 1 diabetes. General observations from the study: Type 1 diabetes patients showed a moderate but significant shortening of TCRB CDR3s in all four CD4+ subsets.

Sequencing targeted expressed TCRB transcripts, as all isolated RNA had been reverse transcribed. Profiled with immunoSEQ multiplex PCR; TCRdb holds only in-frame clones, not every one. The sample has tens of thousands of clones; 65% to 80% are singletons. The sequencing input was Tregs from blood. This TCR came from a man aged 25-40 years with type 1 diabetes. Some clones in this sample may be carry-over from other donors' samples. The chain recombines TRBV7-2 with TRBJ1-5; 9 bases line up with TRBD1. The chain's CDR3 is CASSLVGQGTNSNQPQHF. The DNA for the CDR3 is TGTGCCAGCAGCTTGGTTGGACAGGGGACTAATAGCAATCAGCCCCAGCATTTT.